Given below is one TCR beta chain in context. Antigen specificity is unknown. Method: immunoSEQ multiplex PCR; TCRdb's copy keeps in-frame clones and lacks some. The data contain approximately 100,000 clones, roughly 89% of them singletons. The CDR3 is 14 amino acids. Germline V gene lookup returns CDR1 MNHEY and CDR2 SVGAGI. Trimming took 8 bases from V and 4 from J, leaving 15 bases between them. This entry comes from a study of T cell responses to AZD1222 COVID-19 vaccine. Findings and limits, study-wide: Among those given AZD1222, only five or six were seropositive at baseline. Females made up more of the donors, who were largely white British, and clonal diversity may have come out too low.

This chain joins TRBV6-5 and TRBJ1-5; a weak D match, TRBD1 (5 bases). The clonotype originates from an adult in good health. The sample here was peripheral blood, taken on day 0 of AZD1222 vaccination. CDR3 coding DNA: TGTGCCAGCTCGCGGGGGTTAGCAAATCAGCCCCAGCATTTT. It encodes CASSRGLANQPQHF.